Presented here are 21 T cell receptor beta chains from one specimen sequenced in a study of T cell responses to AZD1222 COVID-19 vaccine. Profiled with immunoSEQ multiplex PCR; TCRdb holds only in-frame clones, not every one. The sample yields roughly 160,000 clones, about 92% seen once. Material: peripheral blood, obtained on day 0 of MenACWY control vaccination. The origin of the receptors is an adult in good health.

CDR3: CATLGPGAHQPQHF. CDR3 coding DNA: TGTGCCACCCTGGGCCCAGGGGCCCATCAGCCCCAGCATTTT. The chain uses TRBV28 and TRBJ1-5; the D gene is possibly TRBD1 (6 bases). CDR1 and CDR2 (germline): MDHEN, SYDVKM. Trimming shortened V by 10 bases and J by 5 bases, and 18 bases separated the two germline ends. There are 14 residues in the CDR3.

The chain recombines TRBV2 with TRBJ1-2; TRBD1 is a possible D gene (5 bases). CDR1 is SNHLY, CDR2 FYNNEI, per germline. V lost 7 bases and J 5 bases, leaving 20 bases between the germline ends. The CDR3 totals 15 residues. The DNA for the CDR3 is TGTGCCAGCACCGATTCATTCAGGGTCGGGTATGGCTACACCTTC. It yields the protein CASTDSFRVGYGYTF.

The V and J genes are TRBV18 and TRBJ1-1, with D possibly matching TRBD1 (6 bases). In germline, CDR1 is KGHSH, CDR2 LQKENI. With 3 bases removed from V and 1 base from J, the gap between germline ends came to 9 bases. The CDR3 sequence is 14 residues long. For the CDR3, the DNA is TGTGCCAGCTCACCGATACAGGGGAACACTGAAGCTTTCTTT. Amino acid sequence: CASSPIQGNTEAFF.

The rearrangement links TRBV4-2 to TRBJ1-5; 8 bases fit TRBD1. J gave up 2 bases and V 4 bases, and 13 bases lay outside the gene matches. The CDR3 length is 18 residues. Germline-derived CDR1 and CDR2 are LGHNA and YNFKEQ. CDR3 amino acids: CASSPQRQGPGRNQPQHF. The CDR3 nucleotides are TGTGCCAGCAGCCCCCAGCGACAGGGGCCGGGGCGCAATCAGCCCCAGCATTTT.

In nucleotides, the CDR3 is TGTGCCAGCAGCTTAGGGGCGGGGACAATCTCCTACAATGAGCAGTTCTTC. This gives the protein CASSLGAGTISYNEQFF. This chain connects TRBV7-9 to TRBJ2-1; either TRBD1 or TRBD2 may supply D (6 bases each). The CDR3 length is 17 residues. The germline gives CDR1 SEHNR, CDR2 FQNEAQ (reference sequence). The V end lost 1 base, the J end lost 0 bases, and 13 bases lay between the germline ends.

J is TRBJ1-2 and V is TRBV24-1; D is undetermined. V lost 4 bases and J lost 6, with 11 bases in between. From germline, CDR1 is KGHDR and CDR2 SFDVKD. The length of the CDR3 is 13 residues. This chain's CDR3 is CATSEPGTHGYTF. CDR3 DNA: TGTGCCACCAGTGAGCCGGGAACTCATGGCTACACCTTC.

The rearrangement joins TRBV11-3 to TRBJ1-4; D unresolved. This CDR3 is built from 17 residues. Germline assignment: CDR1 SGHNT and CDR2 YENEEA. Trimming took 3 bases from V and 4 from J, leaving 18 bases between them. The CDR3 nucleotides are TGTGCCAGCAGCTTTAGGACCGACGGACCCTTTAATGAAAAACTGTTTTTT. The encoded protein is CASSFRTDGPFNEKLFF.

This chain connects TRBV10-3 to TRBJ2-3; 7 nucleotides agree with TRBD1. CDR3 length equals 15 residues. CDR1 and CDR2 (germline): ENHRY, SYGVKD. Losses at the gene ends were 3 bases for V and 3 bases for J; bases not matched to a gene: 6. DNA of the CDR3: TGTGCCATCAGTGAAGGGGGCTTGAGAACAGATACGCAGTATTTT. It yields the protein CAISEGGLRTDTQYF.

The genes are TRBV29-1 and TRBJ2-6; no firm D call. This CDR3 region has 13 residues. Trimming shortened V by 6 bases and J by 2 bases, and 8 bases separated the two germline ends. The germline CDR1 and CDR2 sequences are SQVTM and ANQGSEA. Here the CDR3 reads CSVGVTGANVLTF. CDR3 nucleotide sequence: TGCAGCGTAGGTGTTACTGGGGCCAACGTCCTGACTTTC.

This clone was detected only once. The chain combines TRBV14 with TRBJ2-3; D is undetermined. From germline, CDR1 is SGHDN and CDR2 FVKESK. The CDR3 sequence is 13 residues long. V was clipped by 2 bases and J by 9 bases, with 12 bases between them. The CDR3, as DNA: TGTGCCAGCAGCCAATGGGTGGACGGAACGCAGTATTTT. The encoded protein is CASSQWVDGTQYF.

This clone was seen a single time. V and J are TRBV7-6 and TRBJ2-1; the match to TRBD1 covers 7 bases. Germline V lookup: CDR1 SGHVS, CDR2 FNYEAQ. This CDR3 comprises 15 residues. V lost 8 bases, J lost 4 bases, and 11 bases stayed unmatched. The CDR3 DNA sequence: TGTGCCAGCTCGATGGGTGGGACAGATTACAATGAGCAGTTCTTC. This codes for CASSMGGTDYNEQFF.

The chain couples TRBV4-3 to TRBJ2-1; 7 positions agree with TRBD2. CDR1 and CDR2 (germline): LGHNA, YSLEER. V shed 2 bases and J 5 bases; nucleotides not matched to a gene: 6. This CDR3 has 15 amino acids. The CDR3 DNA reads as TGCGCCAGCAGCCAAAGGAGAGGGAGGGACAATGAGCAGTTCTTC. This gives the protein CASSQRRGRDNEQFF.

V usage is TRBV6-2 or TRBV6-3 and J usage is TRBJ2-2; D perhaps matches TRBD2 (6 bases). The germline V and J ends were trimmed by 6 bases and 3 bases, with 11 bases remaining between them. This CDR3 contains 14 residues. CDR1 is MNHEY, CDR2 SVGEGT, per germline. In nucleotides, the CDR3 is TGTGCCAGCAGCCAGAGGAGGGACACCGGGGAGCTGTTTTTT. Its translation: CASSQRRDTGELFF.

The rearrangement joins TRBV24-1 to TRBJ1-2; 7 nucleotides line up with TRBD1. V lost 6 bases to trimming and J lost 4 bases; unmatched junction nucleotides: 4. The germline gives CDR1 KGHDR, CDR2 SFDVKD. The CDR3 has 13 amino acids. CDR3 amino acids: CATSPRTGYGYTF. Written as DNA, the CDR3 is TGTGCCACCAGTCCAAGGACAGGCTATGGCTACACCTTC.

This clone was detected a few times. This chain joins TRBV6-5 and TRBJ2-2; D unresolved. The CDR3 is made up of 14 amino acids. Per the germline V gene, CDR1 is MNHEY and CDR2 is SVGAGI. The V and J ends lost 6 bases and 6 bases respectively, with 14 bases between them. Here the CDR3 reads CASRPPLAPGELFF. In DNA form, the CDR3 reads TGTGCCAGCAGGCCCCCCTTAGCCCCCGGGGAGCTGTTTTTT.

The rearrangement links TRBV6-5 to TRBJ1-2; 10 nucleotides match TRBD1. V dropped 2 bases and J dropped 8; count of bases not matched to a gene: 11. The germline V gene has CDR1 MNHEY and CDR2 SVGAGI. The CDR3 is 16 residues long. As DNA, the CDR3 is TGTGCCAGCAGTTACGGGGCAGTAGGGACAGGGGAGGGCTACACCTTC. This encodes CASSYGAVGTGEGYTF.

The chain joins TRBV11-2 to TRBJ2-7; 9 nucleotides line up with TRBD1. The CDR3 runs to 15 residues. The trim removed 3 bases at V and 7 bases at J, leaving 10 bases unmatched. The germline gives CDR1 SGHAT, CDR2 FQNNGV. CDR3 nucleotide sequence: TGTGCCAGCAGCTTTAGCAAGGACAGGGGCTTGGAGCAGTACTTC. Its translation is CASSFSKDRGLEQYF. The full variable domain, rest sourced from reference TRBV11-2 and TRBJ2-7, is EAGVAQSPRYKIIEKRQSVAFWCNPISGHATLYWYQQILGQGPKLLIQFQNNGVVDDSQLPKDRFSAERLKGVDSTLKIQPAKLEDSAVYLCASSFSKDRGLEQYFGPGTRLTVT.

The rearrangement links TRBV9 to TRBJ1-2; no firm D call. Per germline, CDR1 SGDLS and CDR2 YYNGEE. The CDR3 is 17 residues long. Trimming cost V 0 bases and J 4 bases, with 19 bases left between them. The CDR3 sequence: CASSVAPSPLQGYGYTF. The DNA for the CDR3 is TGTGCCAGCAGCGTAGCCCCATCCCCACTCCAAGGCTATGGCTACACCTTC.

CDR3 bases: TGTGCCAGCAGCTTAAGACCGGTAGCTTTCTTT. Its translation is CASSLRPVAFF. The gene calls are TRBV13 and TRBJ1-1, with D uncertain. The V and J ends lost 2 bases and 10 bases respectively, with 8 bases between them. Per the germline V gene, CDR1 is PRHDT and CDR2 is FYEKMQ (reference sequence). The CDR3 has 11 amino acids.

This chain uses TRBV27 with TRBJ2-1, with 11 bases identical to TRBD2. Germline V gene lookup returns CDR1 MNHEY and CDR2 SMNVEV (reference sequence). The CDR3 runs 14 residues. Trimming at V came to 5 bases and at J to 9 bases, leaving 6 bases not matched to a gene. CDR3 amino acids: CASSGLAGWAEQFF. The CDR3 nucleotides read TGTGCCAGCAGTGGACTAGCGGGTTGGGCTGAGCAGTTCTTC.

The chain joins TRBV9 to TRBJ2-1; TRBD2 agrees at 10 bases. The CDR3 contains 13 residues. Trimming removed 0 bases from V and 16 bases from J; junction bases left unmatched: 7. Germline V gene sequence: CDR1 SGDLS, CDR2 YYNGEE. DNA of the CDR3: TGTGCCAGCAGCGTAGAGATCGGGACTAGCGAATTCTTC. Translated: CASSVEIGTSEFF.